This T cell receptor (beta chain) was identified in a study of neurological immune-mediated disorders. Study-wide background: The 35 or so multiple sclerosis patients comprised some 31 relapsing-remitting and 3 secondary progressive cases. Findings and caveats of the study: The phylogenetic placement of 18 of 34 multiple sclerosis patients' repertoires in one related-CDR3 cluster constitutes a possible signature. Across subjects, no CDR3 amino acid sequence appeared in expanded clones of more than one subject, a finding that suggested private repertoires in all groups.

The CDR3 sequence is 15 residues long. V lost 1 base and J lost 5, with 12 bases in between. This clonotype was found many times. Antigen unknown. Synthesis of cDNA was performed by 5'RACE using 10-nucleotide random UMIs. TCRdb called the 5' RACE reads again in MiXCR, with one record for every CDR3 protein. This table has 50,000 to 75,000 distinct CDR3 sequences, 3.5% to 4.5% appearing once. Sequenced material: PBMCs. This sequence originates from a man aged 45-65 years with multiple sclerosis. The chain couples TRBV12-3 or TRBV12-4 to TRBJ1-5, with unresolved D. CDR3 DNA sequence: TGTGCCAGCAGTTTAGGGGGATTAGGTTATCAGCCCCAGCATTTT. Translation gives CASSLGGLGYQPQHF.